This T cell receptor (beta chain) was captured in a study of T cells in women clearing cervical HPV infection. The wider study: Cases' blood sampling followed lesion detection by median about 21 weeks (90 to 200). HLA type could not be excluded as a confounder. General study findings and limits: Timing of associations relative to infection is unclear; T-cell subsets were not isolated. CIN3+ cases had significantly higher TCR richness than controls; evenness did not differ.

Here immunoSEQ multiplex PCR was the method, and the copy in TCRdb shows in-frame clones only, minus some. This sample's table has roughly 19,000 clones. With regard to this clone: Its target is not known. Read sequence stops 3 residues before the CDR3 end, and the germline J gene provides the missing end.

Unmatched junction bases numbered 8, after V lost 5 bases and J lost 7 bases. CDR1 and CDR2 from the germline V gene are GTSNPN and SVGIG (reference sequence). CDR3 length: 16 residues. V usage is TRBV30 and J usage is TRBJ2-1, with TRBD2 matching over 16 bases. The origin of this receptor is a woman aged 18 to 75 with a cervical HPV16 infection that either progressed to CIN3+ or cleared (not recorded which). Sequenced: blood buffy coat. The sequenced CDR3 bases are TGTGCCTGGCGAACCGGGACTAGCGGGAGGGTGAATGAG. Protein: CAWRTGTSGRVNE. The entire CDR3 sequence reads CAWRTGTSGRVNEQFF.